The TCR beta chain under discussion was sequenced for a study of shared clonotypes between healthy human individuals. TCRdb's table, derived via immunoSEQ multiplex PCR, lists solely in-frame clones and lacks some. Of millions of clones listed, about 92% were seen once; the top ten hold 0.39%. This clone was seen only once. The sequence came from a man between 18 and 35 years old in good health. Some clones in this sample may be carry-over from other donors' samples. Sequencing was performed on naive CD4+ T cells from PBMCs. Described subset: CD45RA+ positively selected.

CDR3 DNA: TGTGCCAGTAGTCCCGGACTAGCGGACCAAGAGACCCAGTACTTC. Its protein product is CASSPGLADQETQYF. The genes are TRBV19 and TRBJ2-5, with 10 bases that match TRBD2. Germline V gene data show CDR1 as LNHDA and CDR2 as SQIVND (reference sequence). Trimming took 5 bases from V and 0 from J; bases not matched to a gene: 3. This CDR3 has 15 amino acids. Based on the CDR3 plus reference TRBV19 and TRBJ2-5, the full variable domain is DGGITQSPKYLFRKEGQNVTLSCEQNLNHDAMYWYRQDPGQGLRLIYYSQIVNDFQKGDIAEGYSVSREKKESFPLTVTSAQKNPTAFYLCASSPGLADQETQYFGPGTRLLVL.